These 17 T cell receptor beta chains came from one sample sequenced in a study of cytomegalovirus exposure and HLA in healthy donors. The protocol was immunoSEQ multiplex PCR, while the TCRdb copy is restricted to in-frame clones and leaves out a portion. The data hold 250,000 to 350,000 clones, with around nine tenths observed a single time. Sequenced: PBMCs. These receptors all stem from a woman under 30 in good health and CMV-seronegative.

V and J are TRBV7-2 and TRBJ1-3, with D maybe TRBD1 (6 bases). V shed 2 bases and J shed 0 bases, with 20 bases lying between them. Germline CDR1 SGHTA, CDR2 FQGNSA. The CDR3 consists of 19 residues. This CDR3 is CASSLSRGGSRSSGNTIYF. CDR3 in DNA: TGTGCCAGCAGCTTATCCCGTGGGGGCAGCCGAAGCTCTGGAAACACCATATATTTT.

The chain employs TRBV5-6 and TRBJ2-7; the D gene is possibly TRBD2 (6 bases). The CDR3 runs to 13 residues. Between the trimmed V and J ends, which lost 1 base and 5 bases, there was a span of 10 bases. Germline V lookup: CDR1 SGHDT, CDR2 YYEEEE. The CDR3 region is CASSLRGIDEQYF. The CDR3 region has the DNA TGTGCCAGCAGCTTGCGGGGGATCGACGAGCAGTACTTC.

This chain uses TRBV28 with TRBJ2-1; a possible D gene is TRBD1 (5 bases). The CDR3 has 16 residues. CDR1 is MDHEN, CDR2 SYDVKM, per germline. V shed 6 bases and J shed 4 bases, with 19 bases lying between them. The CDR3 here is CASSLGGAGPYNEQFF. In DNA, the CDR3 is TGTGCCAGCAGCCTGGGTGGGGCAGGGCCATACAATGAGCAGTTCTTC.

V gene TRBV5-6 combines with J gene TRBJ1-2, with 10 bases that match TRBD1. Per germline, CDR1 SGHDT and CDR2 YYEEEE. The V segment lost 0 bases and the J segment 7 bases; nucleotides outside the gene matches: 3. CDR3 length equals 14 residues. Here the CDR3 reads CASSLGTGGIGYTF. The CDR3 DNA is TGTGCCAGCAGCTTGGGGACAGGGGGAATTGGCTACACCTTC.

The chain recombines TRBV19 with TRBJ1-2, with D maybe TRBD1 (6 bases). Trimming shortened V by 8 bases and J by 6 bases, and 22 bases separated the two germline ends. The CDR3 is 15 amino acids. The V gene's germline CDR1 is LNHDA and CDR2 SQIVND (reference sequence). The CDR3 protein is CASRLRDNVKNGYTF. Written as DNA, the CDR3 is TGTGCCAGTCGCCTTAGGGACAATGTGAAGAATGGCTACACCTTC.

The chain uses TRBV4-1 and TRBJ2-7; 9 bases agree with TRBD2. Looked up from germline, CDR1 is MGHRA and CDR2 is YSYEKL. This CDR3 region has 16 residues. J lost 3 bases, V lost 4 bases, and 10 bases had no gene match. The CDR3 sequence: CASSLEPSGAVYEQYF. CDR3 sequence (DNA): TGCGCCAGCAGCCTAGAGCCTAGCGGGGCCGTCTACGAGCAGTACTTC.

With regard to this clone: Other DNA sequences in this specimen translate into the identical CDR3. The J gene is TRBJ2-7, the V gene TRBV4-3; 7 bases are shared with TRBD2. The V gene end was trimmed by 4 bases and the J gene end by 0 bases; junction bases not matched to a gene: 0. Germline V CDR1 and CDR2: LGHNA, YSLEER. This CDR3 has 13 amino acids. CDR3 DNA sequence: TGCGCCAGCAGCCGCGGGAGCTCCTACGAGCAGTACTTC. Encoded protein: CASSRGSSYEQYF.

This rearrangement joins TRBV11-2 to TRBJ1-2, with D possibly being TRBD1 (6 bases). Trimming pared 0 bases from V and 8 bases from J, leaving 10 bases between. Germline assignment: CDR1 SGHAT and CDR2 FQNNGV. This CDR3 is 13 amino acids long. The CDR3 sequence: CASSLDRGGGYTF. DNA of the CDR3: TGTGCCAGCAGCTTAGACAGGGGCGGGGGCTACACCTTC.

The chain has TRBV18 and TRBJ2-1; D possibly corresponds to TRBD2 (6 bases). V shed 3 bases and J shed 3 bases, with 12 bases lying between them. The CDR3 length is 15 residues. CDR1 KGHSH and CDR2 LQKENI come from the germline V gene. CDR3 sequence: CASSPKGGGYNEQFF. The CDR3 region has the DNA TGTGCCAGCTCACCTAAGGGAGGTGGCTACAATGAGCAGTTCTTC. Full variable domain (outside the CDR3, taken from reference TRBV18 and TRBJ2-1): NAGVMQNPRHLVRRRGQEARLRCSPMKGHSHVYWYRQLPEEGLKFMVYLQKENIIDESGMPKERFSAEFPKEGPSILRIQQVVRGDSAAYFCASSPKGGGYNEQFFGPGTRLTVL.

The chain has TRBV27 and TRBJ2-1; the match to TRBD2 covers 10 bases. This CDR3 has 20 residues. Germline CDR1 and CDR2: MNHEY and SMNVEV (reference sequence). With V trimmed by 4 bases and J by 3 bases, 18 bases remained unmatched. The CDR3 nucleotides are TGTGCCAGCAGTTCTCAGGGGTATGTAGCTAGCGGGAGCTTCTACAATGAGCAGTTCTTC. Amino acids: CASSSQGYVASGSFYNEQFF.

The CDR3: CASSLPLSAGQNLDEQFF. The CDR3, as DNA: TGCGCCAGCAGCTTGCCCCTGTCCGCTGGACAGAACTTGGATGAGCAGTTCTTC. The chain is built from TRBV5-1 and TRBJ2-1, with a possible D match to TRBD1 (6 bases). The CDR3 has 18 amino acids. V lost 1 base to trimming and J lost 8 bases, with 25 bases between them. The V gene's germline CDR1 is SGHRS and CDR2 YFSETQ.

V usage is TRBV28 and J usage is TRBJ1-5; 7 nucleotides match TRBD1. Germline assignment: CDR1 MDHEN and CDR2 SYDVKM. The V gene end was trimmed by 6 bases and the J gene end by 7 bases; junction bases not matched to a gene: 12. The CDR3 sequence is 15 residues long. The DNA of the CDR3 is TGTGCCAGCAGCTCCCCGGCAGGGGGGAACCAGCCCCAGCATTTT. This sequence encodes CASSSPAGGNQPQHF. Drawing the rest from reference TRBV28 and TRBJ1-5, the complete variable domain is DVKVTQSSRYLVKRTGEKVFLECVQDMDHENMFWYRQDPGLGLRLIYFSYDVKMKEKGDIPEGYSVSREKKERFSLILESASTNQTSMYLCASSSPAGGNQPQHFGDGTRLSIL.

The rearrangement uses TRBV28 and TRBJ2-7; no reliable D call. Germline assignment: CDR1 MDHEN and CDR2 SYDVKM. The CDR3 is 11 amino acids. The V end lost 7 bases, the J end lost 4 bases, and 8 bases lay between the germline ends. CDR3 nucleotide sequence: TGTGCCAGCAACTCCCGTTACGAGCAGTACTTC. It yields the protein CASNSRYEQYF.

The V and J genes are TRBV9 and TRBJ2-1; the match to TRBD1 covers 8 bases. Germline V gene sequence: CDR1 SGDLS, CDR2 YYNGEE. V lost 3 bases to trimming and J lost 10 bases; unmatched junction nucleotides: 6. The length of the CDR3 is 13 residues. CDR3 bases: TGTGCCAGCAGCGCCGGACAGGGCGGGGAGCAGTTCTTC. Translating it yields CASSAGQGGEQFF. Drawing the rest from reference TRBV9 and TRBJ2-1, the complete variable domain is DSGVTQTPKHLITATGQRVTLRCSPRSGDLSVYWYQQSLDQGLQFLIQYYNGEERAKGNILERFSAQQFPDLHSELNLSSLELGDSALYFCASSAGQGGEQFFGPGTRLTVL.

This chain uses TRBV6-6 with TRBJ2-2, with D possibly being TRBD2 (5 bases). From germline, CDR1 is MNHNY and CDR2 SVGAGI (reference sequence). V was shortened by 5 bases and J by 4 bases, with 8 bases between the two germline ends. The CDR3 consists of 13 residues. The CDR3, as DNA: TGTGCCAGCAGTCCCGAGGGCACCGGGGAGCTGTTTTTT. It specifies CASSPEGTGELFF.

The rearrangement joins TRBV28 to TRBJ1-5; TRBD1 agrees at 8 bases. After removal of 6 bases from V and 2 bases from J, the junction contained 6 bases not matched to a gene. CDR3 size: 15 residues. CDR1 is MDHEN, CDR2 SYDVKM, per germline. This chain's CDR3 is CASSPTGEGNQPQHF. CDR3 bases: TGTGCCAGCAGCCCGACAGGGGAGGGCAATCAGCCCCAGCATTTT.

The rearrangement joins TRBV6-1 to TRBJ2-6, with D tentatively TRBD2 (6 bases). This CDR3 comprises 17 residues. V was shortened by 4 bases and J by 0 bases, with 13 bases between the two germline ends. Per the germline V gene, CDR1 is MNHNS and CDR2 is SASEGT. As DNA, the CDR3 is TGTGCCAGCAGTGCATTAGCGGAAGGCTCTGGGGCCAACGTCCTGACTTTC. Its translation: CASSALAEGSGANVLTF.